The rows below give T cell receptor beta chains drawn from one sample of a study of human T cells and chemical hapten exposure. TCRdb passed the RACE reads through MiXCR, listing each CDR3 protein once. Of about 110,000 distinct CDR3 sequences listed, about a tenth are singletons. This specimen consisted of whole blood, obtained in connection with sensitization to the hapten diphenylcyclopropenone (DPC). The source of these receptors is a woman in her thirties or forties with alopecia areata. Some clones in this sample may be carry-over from other donors' samples. Both conserved end residues are part of each CDR3. D genes are given only for firm matches. A clone size is listed for some rows: how often the clone was seen (once, few, many), or a class if it is expanded.

D gene	V gene	clone size	J gene	CDR3 protein	CDR3 DNA
TRBD1	TRBV11-2	few	TRBJ1-1	CASGGQLNTEAFF	TGTGCCAGCGGGGGACAGCTAAACACTGAAGCTTTCTTT
-	TRBV6-6	-	TRBJ1-1	CRTTGGADTEAFF	TGTAGAACTACCGGGGGTGCCGACACTGAAGCTTTCTTT
-	TRBV10-1	many	TRBJ2-7	CASSSPRGTYEQYF	TGCGCCAGCAGTTCTCCCAGGGGTACCTACGAGCAGTACTTC
-	TRBV3-1	-	TRBJ1-4	CASSPRGGSATNEKLFF	TGTGCCAGCAGCCCAAGGGGGGGGAGTGCAACTAATGAAAAACTGTTTTTT
TRBD1	TRBV7-8	-	TRBJ2-1	CASSPPGTGYRGSYNEQFF	TGTGCCAGCAGCCCCCCCGGGACAGGGTATAGGGGGTCCTACAATGAGCAGTTCTTC
-	TRBV19	few	TRBJ2-7	CASSIAHLMAYEQYF	TGTGCCAGTAGTATAGCCCACCTTATGGCGTACGAGCAGTACTTC
TRBD1	TRBV5-1	few	TRBJ1-6	CASRGAGGLNSPLHF	TGCGCCAGCAGAGGAGCAGGGGGCTTGAATTCACCCCTCCACTTT
TRBD1	TRBV28	few	TRBJ1-2	CASSQLGPGTGFGGYTF	TGTGCCAGCAGCCAATTAGGCCCAGGGACAGGGTTTGGAGGCTACACCTTC
-	TRBV6-2/TRBV6-3	many	TRBJ1-4	CASSYYRQAATNEKLFF	TGTGCCAGCAGTTACTACCGGCAGGCAGCAACTAATGAAAAACTGTTTTTT
-	TRBV13	-	TRBJ2-5	CAGGTGETQYF	TGTGCCGGCGGGACCGGGGAGACCCAGTACTTC
-	TRBV12-3/TRBV12-4	-	TRBJ2-2	CASKDWNTGELFF	TGTGCCAGCAAGGACTGGAACACCGGGGAGCTGTTTTTT
-	TRBV12-3/TRBV12-4	many	TRBJ1-1	CASSFGIGGEAFF	TGTGCCAGCAGTTTCGGGATAGGGGGTGAAGCTTTCTTT
-	TRBV4-2	many	TRBJ1-1	CASSQVFMNTEAFF	TGTGCCAGCAGCCAAGTCTTTATGAACACTGAAGCTTTCTTT
-	TRBV7-2	-	TRBJ1-1	CASSFDTLNTEAFF	TGTGCCAGCAGCTTTGACACTTTAAACACTGAAGCTTTCTTT
-	TRBV5-5	many	TRBJ2-3	CASSWLGSTDTQYF	TGTGCCAGCAGCTGGCTGGGGAGCACAGATACGCAGTATTTT
-	TRBV7-9	-	TRBJ1-1	CASSPLGGHTEAFF	TGTGCCAGCAGCCCGCTGGGCGGTCACACTGAAGCTTTCTTT
TRBD1	TRBV7-9	-	TRBJ1-1	CASRGQGNTEAFF	TGTGCCAGCAGGGGACAGGGGAACACTGAAGCTTTCTTT
-	TRBV6-5	-	TRBJ1-4	CASSAIGAPNEKLFF	TGTGCCAGCAGTGCCATTGGGGCCCCTAATGAAAAACTGTTTTTT
TRBD2	TRBV5-1	many	TRBJ2-5	CASSLVASGVGETQYF	TGCGCCAGCAGCTTGGTGGCTAGCGGGGTAGGAGAGACCCAGTACTTC
TRBD1	TRBV27	few	TRBJ1-2	CASSGAPGQPYSNYGYTF	TGTGCCAGCAGTGGGGCACCGGGACAGCCTTACTCTAACTATGGCTACACCTTC
-	TRBV5-4	few	TRBJ1-1	CASSNPRENTEAFF	TGTGCCAGCAGCAATCCCCGGGAGAACACTGAAGCTTTCTTT
-	TRBV6-1	-	TRBJ1-5	CASVGSDDQPQHF	TGTGCCAGCGTAGGGTCAGACGATCAGCCCCAGCATTTT
-	TRBV19	many	TRBJ2-7	CASSIGGNALREQYF	TGTGCCAGTAGTATCGGCGGGAACGCCCTACGCGAGCAGTACTTC
TRBD1	TRBV25-1	many	TRBJ1-1	CASTTSGQLGAEAFF	TGTGCCAGCACCACATCGGGACAGCTTGGGGCTGAAGCTTTCTTT